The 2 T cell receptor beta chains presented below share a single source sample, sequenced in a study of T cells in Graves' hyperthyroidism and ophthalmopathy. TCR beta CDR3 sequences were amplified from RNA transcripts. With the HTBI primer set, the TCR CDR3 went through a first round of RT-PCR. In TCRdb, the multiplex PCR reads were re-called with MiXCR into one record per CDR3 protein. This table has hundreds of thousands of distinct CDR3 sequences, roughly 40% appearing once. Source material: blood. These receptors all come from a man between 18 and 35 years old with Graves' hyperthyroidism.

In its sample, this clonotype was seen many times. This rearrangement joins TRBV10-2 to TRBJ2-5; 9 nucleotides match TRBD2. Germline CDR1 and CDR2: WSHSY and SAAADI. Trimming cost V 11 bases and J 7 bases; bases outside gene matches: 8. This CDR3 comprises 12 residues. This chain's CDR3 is CAAGGSWGTQYF. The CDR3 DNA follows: TGCGCCGCGGGGGGGAGCTGGGGGACCCAGTACTTC.

CDR3 sequence (DNA): TGTGCCAGCAGTTACTCCGGGGCAACTAATGAAAAACTGTTTTTT. Residues: CASSYSGATNEKLFF. This chain connects TRBV6-6 to TRBJ1-4; D is unresolved. Between the trimmed V and J ends, which lost 0 bases and 0 bases, there was a span of 5 bases. The CDR3 loop spans 15 amino acids. CDR1 and CDR2 from the germline V gene are MNHNY and SVGAGI (reference sequence).